The 16 T cell receptor beta chains below come from one sample, sequenced in a study of blood T cell repertoires in COVID-19. Clones were sequenced by immunoSEQ multiplex PCR, and TCRdb holds only the in-frame ones, with some missing. The sample lists roughly 150,000 clones, around 80% seen once, with roughly 8% in the top ten. Sequenced input: PBMCs or T cells enriched from blood (not recorded which). Receptors originate from a woman between 50 and 59 years old who had recovered from COVID-19.

V is TRBV6-5 and J is TRBJ1-2, with TRBD1 matching over 8 bases. V was pared by 6 bases and J by 4 bases, with 10 bases of the junction left unmatched. CDR3 size: 15 residues. Germline CDR1 and CDR2: MNHEY and SVGAGI. The CDR3 reads CASRKDRGKGYGYTF. CDR3 nucleotides: TGTGCCAGCAGAAAAGACAGGGGAAAGGGCTATGGCTACACCTTC.

The V gene is TRBV24-1, the J gene TRBJ1-2; 8 bases are shared with TRBD1. The CDR3 is 15 amino acids. CDR1 and CDR2 (germline): KGHDR, SFDVKD. V trimming: 4 bases; J trimming: 7 bases; junction bases outside the gene matches: 10. The CDR3 reads CATSDPGQGSGGYTF. CDR3 bases: TGTGCCACCAGTGACCCTGGACAGGGTAGTGGTGGCTACACCTTC.

The rearrangement uses TRBV5-1 and TRBJ2-3; perhaps TRBD2 as D (5 bases). Germline CDR1 SGHRS, CDR2 YFSETQ. V was trimmed by 4 bases and J by 4 bases, leaving 16 bases between them. The CDR3 totals 15 residues. CDR3 amino acids: CASSPGLPGADTQYF. CDR3 coding DNA: TGCGCCAGCAGCCCAGGACTCCCCGGCGCAGATACGCAGTATTTT. The whole variable domain, remainder taken from reference TRBV5-1 and TRBJ2-3, is KAGVTQTPRYLIKTRGQQVTLSCSPISGHRSVSWYQQTPGQGLQFLFEYFSETQRNKGNFPGRFSGRQFSNSRSEMNVSTLELGDSALYLCASSPGLPGADTQYFGPGTRLTVL.

The CDR3 DNA sequence: TGTGCCAGCAGCTTGCGGGGGGGCCTGAGCACAGATACGCAGTATTTT. This encodes CASSLRGGLSTDTQYF. The genes are TRBV7-2 and TRBJ2-3; TRBD2 agrees at 9 bases. Germline assignment: CDR1 SGHTA and CDR2 FQGNSA. This CDR3 contains 16 residues. Trimming took 3 bases from V and 0 from J; bases not matched to a gene: 4.

V usage is TRBV28 and J usage is TRBJ2-2; no clear D gene. Germline assignment: CDR1 MDHEN and CDR2 SYDVKM. Trimming removed 6 bases from V and 7 bases from J, with 15 bases in between. This CDR3 has 14 residues. The CDR3 DNA sequence: TGTGCCAGCAGCACCAATCAACTCGTCGGGGAGCTGTTTTTT. Translating gives CASSTNQLVGELFF.

This clone was seen once. The chain carries TRBV27 and TRBJ2-7; 11 bases agree with TRBD2. Looked up from germline, CDR1 is MNHEY and CDR2 is SMNVEV (reference sequence). The CDR3 totals 16 residues. Trimming took 5 bases from V and 4 from J; bases not matched to a gene: 10. This CDR3 reads CASSPYGLAGRYEQYF. CDR3 coding DNA: TGTGCCAGCAGTCCTTACGGACTAGCGGGCCGGTACGAGCAGTACTTC.

J is TRBJ2-7 and V is TRBV3-1 (or the pseudogene TRBV3-2); D unclear. From germline, CDR1 is LGHDT and CDR2 YNNKEL (reference sequence). V lost 0 bases and J lost 2, with 11 bases in between. The CDR3 is made up of 15 amino acids. The CDR3 sequence is CASSQDTTETYEQYF. CDR3 nucleotides: TGTGCCAGCAGCCAAGATACAACAGAAACCTACGAGCAGTACTTC.

V and J are TRBV6-5 and TRBJ1-2, with D perhaps TRBD1 (6 bases). This CDR3 has 14 residues. Germline CDR1 is MNHEY and CDR2 is SVGAGI. The germline V and J ends were trimmed by 2 bases and 5 bases, with 12 bases remaining between them. This chain's CDR3 is CASSYRTAPYGYTF. The CDR3 DNA sequence: TGTGCCAGCAGTTACCGGACAGCCCCTTATGGCTACACCTTC.

The chain employs TRBV19 and TRBJ1-2; D is undetermined. Germline V gene lookup returns CDR1 LNHDA and CDR2 SQIVND (reference sequence). V lost 3 bases and J lost 4, with 9 bases in between. The CDR3 covers 13 residues. CDR3 residues: CASSIDSVYGYTF. The CDR3 coding sequence is TGTGCCAGTAGTATCGATTCAGTCTATGGCTACACCTTC. The full variable domain, rest sourced from reference TRBV19 and TRBJ1-2, is DGGITQSPKYLFRKEGQNVTLSCEQNLNHDAMYWYRQDPGQGLRLIYYSQIVNDFQKGDIAEGYSVSREKKESFPLTVTSAQKNPTAFYLCASSIDSVYGYTFGSGTRLTVV.

The chain joins TRBV18 to TRBJ2-5; D is uncertain. V was trimmed by 0 bases and J by 0 bases, leaving 5 bases between them. Germline CDR1 KGHSH, CDR2 LQKENI. This CDR3 has 14 amino acids. The CDR3: CASSPPLYQETQYF. The DNA for the CDR3 is TGTGCCAGCTCACCACCACTGTACCAAGAGACCCAGTACTTC.

The V and J genes are TRBV28 and TRBJ2-2; possibly TRBD2 for D (5 bases). This CDR3 spans 16 amino acids. V was clipped by 8 bases and J by 0 bases, with 16 bases between them. The V gene's germline CDR1 is MDHEN and CDR2 SYDVKM. The CDR3 loop is CASFLKRIANTGELFF. DNA for the CDR3: TGTGCCAGCTTTCTTAAGCGGATCGCGAACACCGGGGAGCTGTTTTTT.

This clone was seen once. The rearrangement links TRBV28 to TRBJ2-3; 11 bases agree with TRBD2. V lost 1 base and J lost 1; bases outside the gene matches: 4. The V gene's germline CDR1 is MDHEN and CDR2 SYDVKM. The CDR3 is 17 residues long. CDR3 protein: CASSLLTSGAGTDTQYF. The CDR3 DNA follows: TGTGCCAGCAGTTTATTGACTAGCGGGGCCGGCACAGATACGCAGTATTTT.

The chain is built from TRBV18 and TRBJ2-5, with TRBD2 matching 13 bases. The CDR3 extends over 18 amino acids. The V and J ends lost 3 bases and 0 bases, in that order; junction bases with no gene match: 7. Germline values: CDR1 KGHSH, CDR2 LQKENI. This CDR3 is CASSPLGLAGLNQETQYF. CDR3 bases: TGTGCCAGCTCACCCTTGGGACTAGCGGGGTTAAACCAAGAGACCCAGTACTTC.

This chain links TRBV6-2 or TRBV6-3 with TRBJ1-2; no clear D gene. This CDR3 is 12 amino acids long. Trimming removed 5 bases from V and 6 bases from J, with 10 bases in between. Per the germline V gene, CDR1 is MNHEY and CDR2 is SVGEGT. The CDR3 protein is CASSPDGDGYTF. The CDR3 DNA is TGTGCCAGCAGTCCAGACGGGGATGGCTACACCTTC.

The rearrangement links TRBV25-1 to TRBJ1-3; TRBD1 agrees at 7 bases. The germline gives CDR1 MGHDK, CDR2 SYGVNS. The CDR3 spans 15 residues. V lost 5 bases, J lost 3 bases, and 7 bases stayed unmatched. The CDR3 nucleotides are TGTGCCAGCAGTCCTCCCAGGGGGTTTGGAAACACCATATATTTT. Protein sequence: CASSPPRGFGNTIYF.

The rearrangement joins TRBV3-1 (or the pseudogene TRBV3-2) to TRBJ2-2; D may be TRBD2 (6 bases). Trimming pared 8 bases from V and 7 bases from J, leaving 11 bases between. The CDR3 length is 12 residues. Per the germline V gene, CDR1 is LGHDT and CDR2 is YNNKEL (reference sequence). The CDR3 bases are TGTGCCAGCCGGCGGGGAGTCGGGGAGCTGTTTTTT. Protein product: CASRRGVGELFF.